These 7 T cell receptor beta chains came from one sample sequenced in a study of OX40 agonist ivuxolimab in advanced cancers. Produced via immunoSEQ multiplex PCR; TCRdb's table is partial and in-frame only. Altogether tens of thousands of clones are present, 92% being singletons, with the ten largest covering approximately 3.6%. The input for sequencing was CD4+ or CD8+ T cells sorted from blood, taken in a trial of the OX40 agonist ivuxolimab. These receptors all stem from an adult with an advanced solid tumor such as melanoma, head and neck, liver or kidney cancer.

The gene calls are TRBV6-1 and TRBJ2-7, with 8 bases fitting TRBD2. Germline V gene data show CDR1 as MNHNS and CDR2 as SASEGT. This CDR3 contains 16 residues. V lost 2 bases to trimming and J lost 2 bases; unmatched junction nucleotides: 8. The CDR3 region is CASSEPGLAQTYEQYF. The CDR3 region has the DNA TGTGCCAGCAGTGAACCTGGACTAGCACAAACCTACGAGCAGTACTTC.

The CDR3: CASSPEGSSYEQYF. DNA of the CDR3: TGTGCCAGCAGCCCGGAGGGGAGCTCCTACGAGCAGTACTTC. This chain connects TRBV9 to TRBJ2-7; D perhaps matches TRBD2 (6 bases). The germline CDR1 and CDR2 sequences are SGDLS and YYNGEE. The CDR3 loop spans 14 amino acids. Deletions cut 4 bases from V and 0 bases from J, with 11 bases between.

The chain recombines TRBV4-2 with TRBJ2-7; 15 nucleotides line up with TRBD2. V shed 4 bases and J 1 base; nucleotides not matched to a gene: 5. Germline loops: CDR1 LGHNA, CDR2 YNFKEQ. The CDR3 runs 17 residues. The CDR3 DNA sequence: TGTGCCAGCAGCCCGGGGACTAGCGGGAGGCATTCCTACGAGCAGTACTTC. Translation: CASSPGTSGRHSYEQYF.

V gene TRBV6-6 combines with J gene TRBJ1-1, with D possibly being TRBD1 (5 bases). The CDR3 length is 13 residues. In germline, CDR1 is MNHNY, CDR2 SVGAGI (reference sequence). Trimming pared 5 bases from V and 11 bases from J, leaving 18 bases between. The CDR3 reads CASSIQGGEEAFF. The CDR3 DNA sequence: TGTGCCAGCAGTATCCAGGGTGGCGAGGAGGCTTTCTTT.

This clone was seen just once. The chain uses TRBV6-5 and TRBJ2-1; either TRBD1 or TRBD2 may supply D (5 bases each). This CDR3 is 13 amino acids long. With 2 bases removed from V and 4 bases from J, the gap between germline ends came to 6 bases. Germline lookup yields CDR1 MNHEY and CDR2 SVGAGI. CDR3 nucleotides: TGTGCCAGCAGTTACGGGGGATACAATGAGCAGTTCTTC. Its translation: CASSYGGYNEQFF.

The J gene is TRBJ1-2, the V gene TRBV27, with a possible D match to TRBD1 (5 bases). This CDR3 spans 15 amino acids. With 0 bases removed from V and 6 bases from J, the gap between germline ends came to 14 bases. The V gene's germline CDR1 is MNHEY and CDR2 SMNVEV (reference sequence). CDR3 nucleotides: TGTGCCAGCAGTTTATCGGGCAGGGATATCGATGGCTACACCTTC. It specifies CASSLSGRDIDGYTF.

The chain couples TRBV6-4 to TRBJ2-2; D remains unclear. V lost 9 bases, J lost 1 base, and 3 bases lay in between. The V gene's germline CDR1 is MRHNA and CDR2 SNTAGT. The CDR3 loop spans 11 amino acids. CDR3 protein: CASRNTGELFF. CDR3 DNA sequence: TGTGCCAGTCGGAACACCGGGGAGCTGTTTTTT.